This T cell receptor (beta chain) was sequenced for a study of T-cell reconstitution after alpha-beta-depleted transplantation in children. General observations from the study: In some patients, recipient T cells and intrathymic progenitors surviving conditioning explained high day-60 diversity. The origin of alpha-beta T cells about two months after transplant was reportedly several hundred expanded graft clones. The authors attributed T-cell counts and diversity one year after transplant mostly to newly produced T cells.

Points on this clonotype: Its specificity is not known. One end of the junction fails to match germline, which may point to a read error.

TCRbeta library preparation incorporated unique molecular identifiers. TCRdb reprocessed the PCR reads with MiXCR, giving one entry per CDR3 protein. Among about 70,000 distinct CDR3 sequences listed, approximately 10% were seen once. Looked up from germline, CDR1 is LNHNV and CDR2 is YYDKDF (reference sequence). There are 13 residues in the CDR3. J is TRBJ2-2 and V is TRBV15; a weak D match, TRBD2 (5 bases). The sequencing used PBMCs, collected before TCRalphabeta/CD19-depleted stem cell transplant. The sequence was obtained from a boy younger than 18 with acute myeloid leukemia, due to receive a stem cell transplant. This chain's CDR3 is CATSRGRTGERFF. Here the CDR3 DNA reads TGTGCCACCAGCAGAGGGAGGACCGGGGAGCGGTTTTTT.